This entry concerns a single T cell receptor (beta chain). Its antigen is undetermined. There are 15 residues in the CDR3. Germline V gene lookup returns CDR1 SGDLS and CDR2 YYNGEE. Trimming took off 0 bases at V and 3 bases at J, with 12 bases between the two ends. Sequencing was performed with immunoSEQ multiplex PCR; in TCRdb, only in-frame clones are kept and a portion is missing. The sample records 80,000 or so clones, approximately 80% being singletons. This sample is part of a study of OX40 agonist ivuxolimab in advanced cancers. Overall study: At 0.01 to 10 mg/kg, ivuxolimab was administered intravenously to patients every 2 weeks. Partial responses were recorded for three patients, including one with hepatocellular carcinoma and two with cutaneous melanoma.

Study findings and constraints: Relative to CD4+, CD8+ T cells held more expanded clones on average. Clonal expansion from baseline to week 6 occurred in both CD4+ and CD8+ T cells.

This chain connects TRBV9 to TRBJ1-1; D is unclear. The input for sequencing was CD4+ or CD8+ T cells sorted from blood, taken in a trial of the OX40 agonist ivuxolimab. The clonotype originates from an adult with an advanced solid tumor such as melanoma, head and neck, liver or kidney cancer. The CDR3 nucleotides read TGTGCCAGCAGCGTAGTTGGCCGCCTTGACACTGAAGCTTTCTTT. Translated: CASSVVGRLDTEAFF.